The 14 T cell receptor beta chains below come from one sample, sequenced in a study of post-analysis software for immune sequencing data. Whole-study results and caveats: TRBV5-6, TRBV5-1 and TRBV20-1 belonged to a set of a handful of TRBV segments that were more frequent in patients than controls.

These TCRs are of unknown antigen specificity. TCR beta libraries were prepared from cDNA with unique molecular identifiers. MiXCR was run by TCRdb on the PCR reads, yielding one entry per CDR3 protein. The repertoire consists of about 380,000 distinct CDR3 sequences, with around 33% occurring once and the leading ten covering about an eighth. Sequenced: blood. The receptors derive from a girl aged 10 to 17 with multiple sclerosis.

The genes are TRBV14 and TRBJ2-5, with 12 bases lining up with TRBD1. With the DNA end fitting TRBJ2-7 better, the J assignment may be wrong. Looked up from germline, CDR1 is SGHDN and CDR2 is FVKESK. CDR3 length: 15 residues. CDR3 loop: CASSQGGTGGHEQYF. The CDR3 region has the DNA TGTGCCAGCAGCCAAGGGGGGACAGGGGGCCACGAGCAGTACTTC.

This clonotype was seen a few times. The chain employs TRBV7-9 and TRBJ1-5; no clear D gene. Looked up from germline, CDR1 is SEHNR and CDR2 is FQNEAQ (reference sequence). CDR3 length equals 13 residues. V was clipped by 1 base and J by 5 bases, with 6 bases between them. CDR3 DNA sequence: TGTGCCAGCAGCTTAGAGCTGGATCAGCCCCAGCATTTT. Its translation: CASSLELDQPQHF.

CDR3 in amino acids: CASSFHDRGQGANVLTF. The CDR3 DNA sequence: TGTGCCAGTAGTTTTCACGACAGGGGGCAGGGGGCCAACGTCCTGACTTTC. The J gene is TRBJ2-6, the V gene TRBV19; the match to TRBD1 covers 10 bases. The V and J ends lost 5 bases and 4 bases, in that order; junction bases with no gene match: 8. There are 17 residues in the CDR3. CDR1 LNHDA and CDR2 SQIVND come from the germline V gene (reference sequence).

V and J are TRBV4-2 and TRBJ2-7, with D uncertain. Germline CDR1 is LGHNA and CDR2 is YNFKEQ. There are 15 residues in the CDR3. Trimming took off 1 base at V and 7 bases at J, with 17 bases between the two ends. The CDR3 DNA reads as TGTGCCAGCAGCCAAGCCCAGCTATCCTACAATGAGCAGTACTTC. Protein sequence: CASSQAQLSYNEQYF.

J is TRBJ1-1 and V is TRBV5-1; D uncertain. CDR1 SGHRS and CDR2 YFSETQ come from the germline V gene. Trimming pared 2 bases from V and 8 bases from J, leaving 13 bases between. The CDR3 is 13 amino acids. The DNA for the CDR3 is TGCGCCAGCAGCTTTGACGACGGAGTGGAAGCTTTCTTT. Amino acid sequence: CASSFDDGVEAFF.

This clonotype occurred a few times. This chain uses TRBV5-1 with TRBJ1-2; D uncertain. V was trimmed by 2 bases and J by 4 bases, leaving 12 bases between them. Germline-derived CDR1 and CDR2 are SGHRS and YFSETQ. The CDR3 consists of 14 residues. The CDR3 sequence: CASSFFGESYGYTF. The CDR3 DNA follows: TGCGCCAGCAGCTTTTTTGGGGAGAGCTATGGCTACACCTTC. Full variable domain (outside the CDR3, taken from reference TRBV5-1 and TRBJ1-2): KAGVTQTPRYLIKTRGQQVTLSCSPISGHRSVSWYQQTPGQGLQFLFEYFSETQRNKGNFPGRFSGRQFSNSRSEMNVSTLELGDSALYLCASSFFGESYGYTFGSGTRLTVV.

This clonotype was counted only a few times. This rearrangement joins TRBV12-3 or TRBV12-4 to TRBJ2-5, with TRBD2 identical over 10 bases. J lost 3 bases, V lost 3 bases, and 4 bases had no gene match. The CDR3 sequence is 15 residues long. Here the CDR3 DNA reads TGTGCCAGCAGTTTGTCCAGCGGGGGGGAAGAGACCCAGTACTTC. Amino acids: CASSLSSGGEETQYF.

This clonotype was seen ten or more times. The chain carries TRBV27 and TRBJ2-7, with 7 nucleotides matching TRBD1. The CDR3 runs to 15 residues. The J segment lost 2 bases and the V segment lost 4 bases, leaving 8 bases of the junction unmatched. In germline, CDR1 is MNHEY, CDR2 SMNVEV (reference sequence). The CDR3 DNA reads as TGTGCCAGCAGTTCCCGAGAGGGACAGCCCTACGAGCAGTACTTC. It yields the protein CASSSREGQPYEQYF.

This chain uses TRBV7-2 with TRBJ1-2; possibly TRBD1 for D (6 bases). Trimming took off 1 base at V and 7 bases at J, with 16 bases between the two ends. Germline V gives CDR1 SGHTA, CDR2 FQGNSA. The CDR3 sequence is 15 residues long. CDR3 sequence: CASSLVGGPSSGYTF. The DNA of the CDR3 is TGTGCCAGCAGCTTAGTGGGGGGGCCCTCGAGTGGCTACACCTTC.

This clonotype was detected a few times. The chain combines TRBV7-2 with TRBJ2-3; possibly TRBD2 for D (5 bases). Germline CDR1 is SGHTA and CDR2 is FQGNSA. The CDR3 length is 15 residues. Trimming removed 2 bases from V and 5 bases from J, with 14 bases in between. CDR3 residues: CASSLNGGTGDTQYF. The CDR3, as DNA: TGTGCCAGCAGCTTAAACGGAGGCACGGGAGATACGCAGTATTTT. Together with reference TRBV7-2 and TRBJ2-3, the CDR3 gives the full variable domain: GAGVSQSPSNKVTEKGKDVELRCDPISGHTALYWYRQSLGQGLEFLIYFQGNSAPDKSGLPSDRFSAERTGGSVSTLTIQRTQQEDSAVYLCASSLNGGTGDTQYFGPGTRLTVL.

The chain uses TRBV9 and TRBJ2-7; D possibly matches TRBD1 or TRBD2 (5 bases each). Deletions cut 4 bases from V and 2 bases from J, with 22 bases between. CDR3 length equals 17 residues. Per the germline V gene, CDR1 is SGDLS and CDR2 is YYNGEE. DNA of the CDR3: TGTGCCAGCAGCCCAAGAGGTAGAGGGGACCCGCCCTACGAGCAGTACTTC. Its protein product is CASSPRGRGDPPYEQYF. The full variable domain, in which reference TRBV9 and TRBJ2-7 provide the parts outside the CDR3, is DSGVTQTPKHLITATGQRVTLRCSPRSGDLSVYWYQQSLDQGLQFLIQYYNGEERAKGNILERFSAQQFPDLHSELNLSSLELGDSALYFCASSPRGRGDPPYEQYFGPGTRLTVT.

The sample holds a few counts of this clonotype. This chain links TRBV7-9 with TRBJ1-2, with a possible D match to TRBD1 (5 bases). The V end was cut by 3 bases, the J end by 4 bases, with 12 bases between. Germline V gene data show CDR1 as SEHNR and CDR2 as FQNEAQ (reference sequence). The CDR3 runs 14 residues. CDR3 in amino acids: CASSLGGSGYGYTF. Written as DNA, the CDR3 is TGTGCCAGCAGCTTGGGGGGTAGTGGCTATGGCTACACCTTC.

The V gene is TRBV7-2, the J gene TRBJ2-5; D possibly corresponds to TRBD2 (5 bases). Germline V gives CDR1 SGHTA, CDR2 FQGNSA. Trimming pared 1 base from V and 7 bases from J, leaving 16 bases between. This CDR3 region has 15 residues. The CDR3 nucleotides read TGTGCCAGCAGCTTAGAGGAGGACCCAAGTGGGACCCAGTACTTC. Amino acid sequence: CASSLEEDPSGTQYF.

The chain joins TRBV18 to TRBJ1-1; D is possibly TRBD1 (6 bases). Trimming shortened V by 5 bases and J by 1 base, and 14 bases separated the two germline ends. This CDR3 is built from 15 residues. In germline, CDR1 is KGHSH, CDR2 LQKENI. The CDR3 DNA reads TGTGCCAGCTCAAGGGACTCGGGACAGAACACTGAAGCTTTCTTT. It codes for CASSRDSGQNTEAFF.